One sample yielded the 5 T cell receptor beta chains listed below, sequenced in a study of T cell changes during pregnancy in multiple sclerosis. The method was immunoSEQ multiplex PCR; TCRdb's version includes in-frame clones alone and lacks a portion of them. The data contain over 100,000 clones, approximately 90% of them singletons. The starting material was peripheral blood, obtained in the third trimester of pregnancy. Receptors were obtained from a female donor with multiple sclerosis, enrolled in a pregnancy study.

V is TRBV7-2 and J is TRBJ1-2, with 7 bases fitting TRBD1. This CDR3 contains 15 residues. Germline loops: CDR1 SGHTA, CDR2 FQGNSA. Losses at the gene ends were 2 bases for V and 0 bases for J; bases not matched to a gene: 3. CDR3 bases: TGTGCCAGCAGCTTATTGGGGACAGCTAACTATGGCTACACCTTC. Translated: CASSLLGTANYGYTF.

The chain joins TRBV7-2 to TRBJ2-7, with TRBD1 matching over 8 bases. J was trimmed by 3 bases and V by 2 bases; bases with no gene match: 9. Germline values: CDR1 SGHTA, CDR2 FQGNSA. This CDR3 is built from 16 residues. CDR3 DNA sequence: TGTGCCAGCAGCTTAACTTCGGGGACAGGAGTCTACGAGCAGTACTTC. Translation: CASSLTSGTGVYEQYF. Filled out from reference TRBV7-2 and TRBJ2-7, the complete variable domain reads GAGVSQSPSNKVTEKGKDVELRCDPISGHTALYWYRQSLGQGLEFLIYFQGNSAPDKSGLPSDRFSAERTGGSVSTLTIQRTQQEDSAVYLCASSLTSGTGVYEQYFGPGTRLTVT.

This clone was observed once. The rearrangement links TRBV19 to TRBJ2-5; D is possibly TRBD2 (6 bases). V lost 8 bases and J lost 0, with 10 bases in between. The germline CDR1 and CDR2 sequences are LNHDA and SQIVND (reference sequence). This CDR3 is built from 13 residues. CDR3 nucleotide sequence: TGTGCCAGTTCGCGGGGAAACCAAGAGACCCAGTACTTC. Its protein product is CASSRGNQETQYF.

This chain joins TRBV27 and TRBJ2-3, with D tentatively TRBD1 (5 bases). The CDR3 loop spans 15 amino acids. Germline assignment: CDR1 MNHEY and CDR2 SMNVEV (reference sequence). V lost 5 bases, J lost 0 bases, and 12 bases lay in between. The CDR3 loop is CASSRQGKSTDTQYF. For the CDR3, the DNA is TGTGCCAGCAGTCGCCAGGGCAAAAGCACAGATACGCAGTATTTT.

The chain is built from TRBV5-1 and TRBJ1-1; no clear D gene. This CDR3 spans 13 amino acids. Looked up from germline, CDR1 is SGHRS and CDR2 is YFSETQ. Trimming took off 0 bases at V and 4 bases at J, with 7 bases between the two ends. DNA of the CDR3: TGCGCCAGCAGCTTGGATGGAGTCACTGAAGCTTTCTTT. Encoded protein: CASSLDGVTEAFF. Variable domain in full (rest from reference TRBV5-1 and TRBJ1-1): KAGVTQTPRYLIKTRGQQVTLSCSPISGHRSVSWYQQTPGQGLQFLFEYFSETQRNKGNFPGRFSGRQFSNSRSEMNVSTLELGDSALYLCASSLDGVTEAFFGQGTRLTVV.